A single TCR beta chain is shown here with its context. Its antigen is not identified. This sample is part of a study of T-cell memory formation after mild COVID-19. Overall study findings and caveats: Contracting CD8+ clones were enriched in EMRA, CD4+ mainly in CM and EM. Among clones peaking at day 37 in the second wave, SARS-CoV-2 specificity remained unconfirmed. CD4/CD8 balance characterized clones contracting day 15 to 85, and CD4+ skew characterized later expanders.

Germline lookup yields CDR1 SGHDT and CDR2 YYEEEE. Trimming took 0 bases from V and 4 from J, leaving 5 bases between them. This CDR3 spans 12 amino acids. 5'RACE primed at constant segments yielded TCR alpha and TCR beta cDNA libraries bearing sample barcodes and UMIs. TCRdb reanalysed the 5' RACE reads using MiXCR and keeps one entry per CDR3 protein. The table includes approximately 65,000 distinct CDR3 sequences, around 10% detected once. The receptor was derived from a man aged 18 to 29 who had mild COVID-19 (a few samples of this study predate the infection). Cell type and time point are not known. The chain is built from TRBV5-6 and TRBJ2-7; no clear D gene. The sample comprised PBMCs or a T cell subset sorted from them (not recorded which). DNA of the CDR3: TGTGCCAGCAGCTTGGGCGCGTACGAGCAGTACGTC. It yields the protein CASSLGAYEQYV.